The 9 T cell receptor beta chains below all came from one sample that was sequenced in a study of graft-versus-host responses after intestinal transplantation. No cognate antigen is known for these TCRs. TCRdb's table, derived via immunoSEQ multiplex PCR, lists solely in-frame clones and lacks some. The table includes some 86,000 clones, roughly 91% detected once. Specimen: unstimulated CD4+ T cells sorted from spleen or lymph node cells, collected before intestinal transplant. Receptor source: a human donor who received an intestinal transplant.

This rearrangement joins TRBV2 to TRBJ2-5; D gene unclear. The V and J ends lost 6 bases and 2 bases respectively, with 7 bases between them. The CDR3 spans 12 residues. Germline values: CDR1 SNHLY, CDR2 FYNNEI. CDR3: CASRQTQETQYF. The CDR3 nucleotides read TGTGCCAGCAGGCAGACACAAGAGACCCAGTACTTC.

The gene calls are TRBV10-3 and TRBJ2-7; 8 nucleotides agree with TRBD2. The germline V gene encodes CDR1 ENHRY and CDR2 SYGVKD. CDR3 size: 14 residues. V lost 3 bases, J lost 6 bases, and 7 bases stayed unmatched. CDR3 in amino acids: CAISDGGGSGEQYF. In nucleotides, the CDR3 is TGTGCCATCAGTGACGGCGGGGGGAGTGGCGAGCAGTACTTC.

The chain uses TRBV9 and TRBJ1-2; TRBD1 is a possible D gene (5 bases). This CDR3 has 16 amino acids. From germline, CDR1 is SGDLS and CDR2 YYNGEE. Trimming stripped 4 bases from V and 3 bases from J, with 19 bases between. The CDR3 nucleotides are TGTGCCAGCAGCCCCCATTCACAGGCCTCTTACTATGGCTACACCTTC. Protein sequence: CASSPHSQASYYGYTF.

V and J are TRBV7-7 and TRBJ2-5; 8 nucleotides match TRBD2. Per germline, CDR1 SSHAT and CDR2 FNYEAQ (reference sequence). The CDR3 is 16 amino acids. Trimming at V came to 3 bases and at J to 5 bases, leaving 11 bases not matched to a gene. CDR3 nucleotide sequence: TGTGCCAGCAGCTTGGGACTCCGGGGGGGCCTCGAGACCCAGTACTTC. Its translation: CASSLGLRGGLETQYF.

On this clone itself: The junction shows a germline mismatch at one end, possibly a read error. The rearrangement uses TRBV7-6 and TRBJ2-7, with D maybe TRBD2 (6 bases). This CDR3 is built from 14 residues. Germline-derived CDR1 and CDR2 are SGHVS and FNYEAQ. CDR3 protein: CASSLARGAYEQYF. The CDR3 DNA follows: TGTGCCAGCAGCCTAGCCCGCGGGGCATACGAGCAGTACTTC.

V usage is TRBV19 and J usage is TRBJ2-1, with a tentative D call TRBD1 (6 bases). Per germline, CDR1 LNHDA and CDR2 SQIVND (reference sequence). The CDR3 contains 16 residues. V was shortened by 5 bases and J by 2 bases, with 16 bases between the two germline ends. CDR3 in amino acids: CASSELTGFTYNEQFF. CDR3 sequence (DNA): TGTGCCAGTAGTGAACTAACAGGGTTCACCTACAATGAGCAGTTCTTC.

The J gene is TRBJ1-2, the V gene TRBV4-1; 8 bases align to TRBD1. V gave up 5 bases and J gave up 6 bases; unmatched junction bases: 17. This CDR3 is built from 17 residues. In germline, CDR1 is MGHRA, CDR2 YSYEKL. The CDR3 is CASSSLGGGRGRNGYTF. The CDR3 DNA sequence: TGCGCCAGCAGCTCCCTAGGGGGAGGCAGGGGGCGTAATGGCTACACCTTC.

The chain employs TRBV7-2 and TRBJ2-3, with TRBD1 as a possible D gene (5 bases). With 0 bases removed from V and 2 bases from J, the gap between germline ends came to 6 bases. The germline CDR1 and CDR2 sequences are SGHTA and FQGNSA. This CDR3 region has 14 residues. CDR3 sequence (DNA): TGTGCCAGCAGCTTAGCGGGGCTCACAGATACGCAGTATTTT. Residues: CASSLAGLTDTQYF.

The V call is TRBV18, the J call TRBJ2-7; a weak D match, TRBD2 (5 bases). The CDR3 extends over 12 amino acids. The V end was cut by 4 bases, the J end by 4 bases, with 8 bases between. Germline lookup yields CDR1 KGHSH and CDR2 LQKENI. As DNA, the CDR3 is TGTGCCAGCTCACGCACTAGTTACGAGCAGTACTTC. This encodes CASSRTSYEQYF.